This TCR beta chain was sequenced during a study of blood T cell repertoires in COVID-19. Germline-derived CDR1 and CDR2 are SEHNR and FQNEAQ (reference sequence). V was clipped by 7 bases and J by 1 base, with 20 bases between them. The CDR3 spans 18 residues. Per the authors' pipeline: Amplification of reference gene primers provided the estimated nucleated cell counts. The data were produced by immunoSEQ multiplex PCR, yet TCRdb's version contains in-frame clones alone and is incomplete. V and J calls and clone size come straight from that table; D and trimming were deduced from the DNA. The data contain roughly 42,000 clones, approximately 85% of them singletons.

Sequenced input: peripheral blood. The chain links TRBV7-9 to TRBJ2-6, with D maybe TRBD1 (6 bases). The receptor was derived from a human donor in a cohort sampled during active COVID-19. In nucleotides, the CDR3 is TGTGCCAGCATCGACCTCCGGGACATAAGATCTGGGGCCAACGTCCTGACTTTC. Encoded protein: CASIDLRDIRSGANVLTF.